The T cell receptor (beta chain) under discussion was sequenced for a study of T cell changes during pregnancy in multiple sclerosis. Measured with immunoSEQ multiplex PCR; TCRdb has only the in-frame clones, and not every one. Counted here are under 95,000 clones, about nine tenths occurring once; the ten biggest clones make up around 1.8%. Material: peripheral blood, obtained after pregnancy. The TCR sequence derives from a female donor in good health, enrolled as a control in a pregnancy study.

CDR3 residues: CASRGQGGSYEQYF. The CDR3 DNA is TGTGCCAGCAGGGGACAGGGGGGTTCCTACGAGCAGTACTTC. The J gene is TRBJ2-7, the V gene TRBV28; 11 bases match TRBD1. Trimming took 6 bases from V and 1 from J; bases not matched to a gene: 2. The CDR3 extends over 14 amino acids. From germline, CDR1 is MDHEN and CDR2 SYDVKM.